The T cell receptor beta chain described here comes from a study of blood T cell repertoires in COVID-19. Looking at the study overall: Sites across the United States, Italy and Spain contributed samples from acute and convalescent COVID-19. From T cells, B-cell-depleted T cells, or PBMCs came the material, which was cDNA or gDNA.

Seattle's enrolled individuals joined amid active infection and were then monitored longitudinally. The CDR3 length is 16 residues. CDR1 and CDR2 (germline): MGHDK, SYGVNS. V shed 6 bases, J shed 2 bases, and the junction held 9 bases outside the gene matches. Original processing notes: Estimation of nucleated cell counts relied on the amplification of reference gene primers. Clones were sequenced by immunoSEQ multiplex PCR, and TCRdb holds only the in-frame ones, with some missing. The V and J calls and clone size are taken from that table; D and trimming were inferred from the DNA. The sample lists about 340,000 clones, 75% to 90% occurring once.

The chain has TRBV25-1 and TRBJ2-1, with 8 bases fitting TRBD1. The receptor was derived from an older woman with COVID-19, enrolled during active disease. The source material was peripheral blood. CDR3 loop: CASSPRGRGAYNEQFF. CDR3 sequence (DNA): TGTGCCAGCAGCCCCAGGGGGCGGGGCGCCTACAATGAGCAGTTCTTC.